This T cell receptor beta chain was found in a study of monozygotic twins with inflammatory bowel disease (dated by TCRdb to between 2019 and 2020). For the study in its entirety: The full study comprised 30 or so monozygotic twin pairs: nine German pairs (four IBD-concordant, five IBD-discordant) and 19 IBD-discordant Danish pairs. The search for disease-associated traits relied mainly on comparing, within discordant pairs, IBD patients with their genetically identical healthy co-twins. Each individual had, on average, about 151 000 unique TCRalpha sequences and 181 000 unique TCRbeta sequences available for analysis. What the authors observed across the whole study: Fewer clonotypes were shared with other individuals by IBD patients than by healthy twins, most markedly in patients showing signs of disease activity. IBD patients had lower TCRbeta repertoire diversity, measured by the inverse Simpson index, than their healthy co-twins. No single strong signal or clonotype linked to IBD turned up in the results, so the idea that one exists was not supported. Background noise and inter-individual variability may have been introduced into the repertoires by the differing immunosuppressive treatments among patients. Repertoire similarity did not differ between concordant and discordant twins, which could be due to limited statistical power. The analysis was unable to tell apart different T cell subtypes.

CDR1 and CDR2 (KGHSH, LQKENI) derive from the germline V gene. The CDR3 numbers 15 residues from cysteine through phenylalanine. No DNA sequence was recorded. Comment on this clonotype: Its specific antigen is unknown.

From each donor, a roughly 2.7 ml peripheral blood sample was drawn into PAXgene tubes and stored at -80 degrees C. Without any T cell sorting, total RNA was extracted from whole blood using the PAXgene blood miRNA kit on an automated QIAcube. Peripheral blood from monozygotic twin pairs who were concordant or discordant for inflammatory bowel disease underwent deep TCRalpha and TCRbeta repertoire profiling using unique molecular barcoding. Smoking habits were recorded for all twin pairs, and each individual was classified as a current, former or never smoker. Library generation was performed with 5' RACE. The input for every TCR library was approximately 3,500 ng of total RNA. For each sample, cDNA was synthesized in eight separate reactions using SMARTScribe reverse transcriptase. Unique molecular identifiers containing a 6-nucleotide sample barcode were introduced through template switching during cDNA synthesis. Amplification of TCRalpha and TCRbeta cDNA involved two nested PCRs of approximately 16 and 10 cycles, and each PCR was followed by bead purification. Before amplification, the cDNA was treated with uracil DNA-glycosylase and purified using the QIAquick PCR purification kit. The second PCR added Illumina TruSeq-compatible adapters along with sample-specific barcodes. Library quality and concentration were assessed using TapeStation and Qubit, and about 5 ng of each library was pooled. Pooled libraries were sequenced on an Illumina HiSeq2500 single-index Rapid Run with 2 x 100 bp reads and custom sequencing primers. Processing in the source paper ran as follows. PCR and sequencing errors were corrected by UMI-based consensus assembly using MiGEC version 1.2.6. MiXCR version 2.1.1 was used for V(D)J alignment, clonotype assembly and CDR3 extraction. Gene usage, clonotype sharing and MAIT/NKT TCR abundance were normalised by analysing the top 1000, 10 000 and 20 000 clonotypes per sample. Diversity was computed as the inverse Simpson index with the vegan R package after downsampling to 27 000 UMIs. Statistical testing used paired Mann-Whitney U tests on the discordant twin pairs and applied Benjamini-Hochberg correction for multiple testing. The reads underwent TCRdb reprocessing, giving one record for each CDR3 protein sequence and no DNA. TCRdb, rather than the study authors, made the V and J calls. The table for this sample shows 150,000 to 200,000 distinct CDR3 sequences. Together, the top ten hold roughly 2.3% of the sample.

This TCR was sampled from a human donor with ulcerative colitis or Crohn's disease, or a healthy co-twin of an affected twin (not recorded which). The chain was built from TRBV18 and TRBJ1-2. Sample: blood. The CDR3 region: CASSPSNRANYGYTF.